This T cell receptor (beta chain) was obtained from a study of Graves' ophthalmopathy and Graves' hyperthyroidism. Study-wide findings and caveats: Among expanded thyroid clonotypes above 0.001 frequency, most also occurred in blood.

This CDR3 is 14 amino acids long. Germline CDR1 is SGDLS and CDR2 is YYNGEE. With 0 bases clipped from V and 10 bases from J, the junction kept 9 bases outside the gene matches. This clonotype was observed at least ten times. Antigen unknown. RNA transcripts were the source from which TCR beta CDR3 regions were amplified. Following a first-round RT-PCR that used HTBI primers, a second-round multiplex PCR was carried out. Each CDR3 protein is one row after TCRdb ran MiXCR on the multiplex PCR reads. The profile covers 600,000 to 950,000 distinct CDR3 sequences, with roughly 41% appearing a single time and 44% taken by the ten largest.

The V and J genes are TRBV9 and TRBJ1-2; 7 nucleotides agree with TRBD1. This clonotype originated in an adult man with Graves' ophthalmopathy. The sample taken for sequencing was peripheral blood. The CDR3 DNA follows: TGTGCCAGCAGCGTAGGCACCGGGACAGCCTTCTACACCTTC. The encoded protein is CASSVGTGTAFYTF.